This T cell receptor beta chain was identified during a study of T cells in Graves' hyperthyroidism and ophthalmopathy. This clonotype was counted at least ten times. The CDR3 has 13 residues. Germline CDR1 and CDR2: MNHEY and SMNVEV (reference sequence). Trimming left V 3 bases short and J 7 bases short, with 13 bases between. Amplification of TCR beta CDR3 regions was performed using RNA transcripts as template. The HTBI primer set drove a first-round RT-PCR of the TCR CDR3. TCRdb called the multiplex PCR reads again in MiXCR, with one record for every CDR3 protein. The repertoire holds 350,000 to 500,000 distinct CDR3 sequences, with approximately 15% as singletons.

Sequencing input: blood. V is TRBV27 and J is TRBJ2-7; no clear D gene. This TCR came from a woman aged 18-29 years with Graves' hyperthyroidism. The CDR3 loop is CASSLLQYGEQYF. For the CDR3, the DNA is TGTGCCAGCAGTTTGTTGCAATACGGGGAGCAGTACTTC.